This TCR beta chain was recovered during a study of shared T cell receptors in the human thymus (dated by TCRdb to the early 2020s). At the level of the whole study: The study examined how the human thymus generates shared, self-reactive T-cell receptor alpha chains.

From a lookup of the germline V gene, CDR1 and CDR2 are SGHVS and FQNEAQ. V sheds 8 bases and J sheds 0 bases, leaving 17 bases between their ends. The CDR3 starts with the cysteine, ends with the phenylalanine, and has 17 residues. The only DNA kept is the CDR3, 51 bases in frame from the first base. The library came from the immunoSEQ multiplex PCR assay. The immuneACCESS repertoire file appears here via TCRdb, limited to in-frame rearrangements. These files lack a portion of the clones; in checked studies, under half of the deficit traces to unresolved V genes, and the cause of the others is not known. The sample table lists about 660,000 clones, 70% to 90% of them with a count of one. The ten biggest clones cover 0.0094% of the sample. In the case of this clone: There is no known antigen for this receptor. The record has no base qualities; no much larger clone is one base away.

These same data were also listed under a study on human thymus T cells. From that second study: The donors were immunologically healthy infants in Finland who had open corrective cardiac surgery for congenital heart defects. The thymus tissue came from surgical resects taken out during corrective cardiac surgery. Both the thymic and the peripheral blood repertoires appeared to show biased V and J gene segment usage. The related research found that thymic TCR repertoires overlapped highly between unrelated individuals. The study described the TCR alpha and beta repertoires in fewer than 10 infant thymus samples and a handful of matching peripheral blood samples. The cohort included several male and a couple of female infants, with donor ages spanning 7 to 244 days. Thymocytes were freed from the tissue by mechanical means and kept at -70 degrees C as pellets of roughly 9-34 million cells. Genomic DNA was extracted from frozen cell pellets with a QIAsymphony instrument. The immunoSEQ multiplex PCR assay was used to amplify the TCRB and TCRAD loci from a standardized quantity of quality-controlled genomic DNA. The amplicons covered the V(D)J region and were long enough to include the CDR3 and to identify the V and J genes. Through the commercial immunoSEQ service, the amplicons were sequenced on an Illumina platform. Primer bias and sequencing errors were corrected using previously described methods, and TCRAD and TCRB definitions followed the IMGT database. immunoSEQ Analyzer 3.0 and VDJTools were used for repertoire analysis, which covered basic statistics, V/J segment usage, diversity estimates, rarefaction and pairwise overlap. Diversity was estimated with Chao1, ChaoE, Efron-Thisted, Shannon and inverse Simpson indices, and also on datasets down-sampled to the smallest sample. Repertoire overlap was assessed by strict matching of CDR3 nucleotide sequence, V gene and J gene, and clustering was done by Jaccard-based multidimensional scaling. On average, thymus samples yielded around 810,000 unique TCRB clonotypes, whereas blood samples yielded some 80,000.

The receptor was isolated from a boy under three years old with a congenital heart defect. Donor details come from another sample of the same person, matched by shared clones. Sequenced: thymocytes. The rearrangement joined TRBV7-8 to TRBJ2-6, and TRBD2 may be the D gene, going by 5 matching bases. The nucleotide sequence is given as TGTGCCAGCGACCTTAGAGCCGGGGACTCTGGGGCCAACGTCCTGACTTTC. It translates to CASDLRAGDSGANVLTF.